This is a list of T cell receptor beta chains from one sample in a study of response to subunit inactivated influenza vaccine. TCRdb used MiXCR to reprocess the RT-PCR reads, holding one entry per CDR3 protein. The sample includes 750,000 to 850,000 distinct CDR3 sequences, around 20% of them seen just once. The input for sequencing was PBMCs from blood, taken more than 4 days after vaccination. The receptors stem from a man aged 50 or older who received an inactivated influenza vaccine. CDR3s include the opening cysteine and the closing phenylalanine or tryptophan. A D gene is named only where the DNA matches it firmly.

TRBJ2-3 TRBD2 TRBV4-3 CASSQEISLAGGPITDTQYF
TRBJ2-1 NA TRBV15 CATSRGGRSYNEQFF
TRBJ2-2 TRBD2 TRBV10-2 CASYLMGGFSGELFF
TRBJ2-1 NA TRBV5-1 CASSWDSPYNEQFF
TRBJ2-5 TRBD2 TRBV7-2 CASSLAASGGQETQYF
TRBJ2-2 TRBD2 TRBV10-3 CAISVSGIANTGELFF
TRBJ2-3 NA TRBV7-2 CASSLVSGPTDTQYF
TRBJ2-3 NA TRBV4-3 CASSQGWGSTDTQYF
TRBJ1-5 NA TRBV12-3/TRBV12-4 CASRTGASNQPQHF
TRBJ2-5 NA TRBV6-5 CASSYFGGEETQYF
TRBJ2-2 NA TRBV12-3/TRBV12-4 CASSSSVLTGELFF
TRBJ2-1 TRBD2 TRBV20-1 CSATLLAGGYNEQFF
TRBJ1-1 NA TRBV20-1 CSARVNFRGRRNTEAFF
TRBJ2-1 TRBD2 TRBV4-3 CASSQGATSGGAGEQFF
TRBJ2-7 NA TRBV20-1 CSALGRYEQYF
TRBJ2-3 TRBD2 TRBV5-1 CASNTGGLADTQYF
TRBJ2-1 TRBD2 TRBV27 CASSFGTTSYNEQFF
TRBJ2-1 TRBD1 TRBV19 CASSRTGTGIGNEQFF
TRBJ2-7 NA TRBV6-1 CASSPYVGSYEQYF
TRBJ2-1 TRBD1 TRBV6-1 CASRGSGTGYNEQFF
TRBJ2-5 TRBD2 TRBV29-1 CSAAGTSIRETQYF
TRBJ2-1 TRBD1 TRBV12-3/TRBV12-4 CASSSQGGPSSYNEQFF
TRBJ2-1 NA TRBV5-1 CASSLAGTLTYNEQFF
TRBJ2-7 TRBD1 TRBV6-9 CASSYDGQAYEQYF
TRBJ2-5 TRBD2 TRBV6-5 CASSYVGTSVETQYF
TRBJ2-1 TRBD2 TRBV7-1 CACGTSGRLFWDNEQFF
TRBJ1-1 NA TRBV20-1 CSASEGNAEAFF
TRBJ2-1 TRBD2 TRBV10-3 CAISAQVLAGGPEQFF
TRBJ1-6 NA TRBV7-6 CASSLERWGSYNSPLHF
TRBJ2-4 NA TRBV20-1 CSARGTIGPRLAKNIQYF
TRBJ2-1 NA TRBV6-5 CASSYSEGEKTTTGNEQFF
TRBJ2-2 TRBD2 TRBV5-3 CARSLAGDPTGELFF
TRBJ1-5 TRBD1 TRBV7-2 CASSVGTGGYQPQHF
TRBJ1-3 NA TRBV5-5 CASSLVSGSGNTIYF
TRBJ2-7 NA TRBV10-3 CATSHMDTSYEQYF
TRBJ2-7 TRBD1 TRBV6-1 CASSRTGSRSYEQYF
TRBJ2-7 TRBD2 TRBV3-1 CASSHGAGHEQYF
TRBJ2-1 NA TRBV29-1 CSVDNVRDRANEQFF
TRBJ1-1 TRBD1 TRBV7-2 CASSLVDRAEDTEAFF
TRBJ2-7 TRBD1 TRBV20-1 CSAVPRDRESWYSYEQYF
TRBJ2-2 TRBD2 TRBV12-3/TRBV12-4 CASRRVAGGYGELFF
TRBJ1-2 NA TRBV19 CASSTNGENYGYTF
TRBJ1-1 TRBD1 TRBV11-2 CASSLPRDRANTEAFF
TRBJ2-2 NA TRBV6-2/TRBV6-3 CASSYSIAGSYTGELFF
TRBJ2-3 NA TRBV30 CAWSAGGGTDTQYF
TRBJ1-1 TRBD1 TRBV20-1 CSASRGQHPEAFF